This TCR beta chain was identified during a study of graft-versus-host responses after intestinal transplantation. On the study more broadly: Tacrolimus plus steroids were given to all recipients for approximately 3 years, preceded by anti-thymocyte globulin induction.

V dropped 4 bases and J dropped 7 bases, with 16 bases sitting between them. CDR1 is MGHRA, CDR2 YSYEKL, per germline. The length of the CDR3 is 14 residues. Comments on this clone: What it binds is not known.

The study's findings and limits: Recipient-marrow GvH clones were detected, some having first appeared in ileum or blood.

The protocol was immunoSEQ multiplex PCR, while the TCRdb copy is restricted to in-frame clones and leaves out a portion. The sample has about 85,000 clones; about 91% are singletons. The TCR was taken from a human donor who was the organ donor for an intestinal transplant. This specimen consisted of unstimulated CD8+ T cells sorted from spleen or lymph node cells, obtained before transplant. This rearrangement joins TRBV4-1 to TRBJ1-1, with a tentative D call TRBD1 (6 bases). The CDR3 bases are TGCGCCAGCAGCCCATTTGCAGGGGCCTTTGAAGCTTTCTTT. Translated: CASSPFAGAFEAFF.